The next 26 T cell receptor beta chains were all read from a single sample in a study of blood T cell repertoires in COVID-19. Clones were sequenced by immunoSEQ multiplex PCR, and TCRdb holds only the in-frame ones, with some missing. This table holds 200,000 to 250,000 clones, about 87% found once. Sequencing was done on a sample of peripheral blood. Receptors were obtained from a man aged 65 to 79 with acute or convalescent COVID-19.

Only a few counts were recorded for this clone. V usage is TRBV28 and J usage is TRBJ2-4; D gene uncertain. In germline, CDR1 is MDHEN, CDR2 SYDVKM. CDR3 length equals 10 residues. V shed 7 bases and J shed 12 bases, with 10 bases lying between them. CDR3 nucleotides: TGTGCCAGCATGGGCACGCGTCAGTACTTC. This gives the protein CASMGTRQYF. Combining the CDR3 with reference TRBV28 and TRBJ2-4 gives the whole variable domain DVKVTQSSRYLVKRTGEKVFLECVQDMDHENMFWYRQDPGLGLRLIYFSYDVKMKEKGDIPEGYSVSREKKERFSLILESASTNQTSMYLCASMGTRQYFGAGTRLSVL.

CDR3 sequence: CSVAGQGFGYTF. In DNA form, the CDR3 reads TGCAGCGTCGCGGGACAGGGTTTTGGCTACACCTTC. V and J are TRBV29-1 and TRBJ1-2; 9 bases agree with TRBD1. Germline V lookup: CDR1 SQVTM, CDR2 ANQGSEA. The CDR3 has 12 residues. The trim removed 6 bases at V and 7 bases at J, leaving 6 bases unmatched.

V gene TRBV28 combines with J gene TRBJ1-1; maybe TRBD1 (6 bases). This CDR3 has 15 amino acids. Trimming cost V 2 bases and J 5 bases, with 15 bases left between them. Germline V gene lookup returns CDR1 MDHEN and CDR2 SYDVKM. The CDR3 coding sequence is TGTGCCAGCAGTTTAAGCGGGGGCGGGAGGACTGAAGCTTTCTTT. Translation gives CASSLSGGGRTEAFF. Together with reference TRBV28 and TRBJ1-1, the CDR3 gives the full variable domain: DVKVTQSSRYLVKRTGEKVFLECVQDMDHENMFWYRQDPGLGLRLIYFSYDVKMKEKGDIPEGYSVSREKKERFSLILESASTNQTSMYLCASSLSGGGRTEAFFGQGTRLTVV.

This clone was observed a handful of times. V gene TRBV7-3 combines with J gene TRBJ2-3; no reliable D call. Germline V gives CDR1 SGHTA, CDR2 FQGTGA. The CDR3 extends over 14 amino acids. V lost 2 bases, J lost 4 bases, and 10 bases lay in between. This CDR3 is CASSLRAEADTQYF. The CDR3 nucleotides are TGTGCCAGCAGCTTACGAGCCGAGGCAGATACGCAGTATTTT.

The CDR3 spells CASSMGGRDMNTEAFF. The CDR3 nucleotides read TGTGCCAGTAGTATGGGAGGGAGGGACATGAACACTGAAGCTTTCTTT. The J gene is TRBJ1-1, the V gene TRBV19; a weak D match, TRBD1 (6 bases). The germline V and J ends were trimmed by 3 bases and 0 bases, with 14 bases remaining between them. Per the germline V gene, CDR1 is LNHDA and CDR2 is SQIVND (reference sequence). The CDR3 contains 16 residues.

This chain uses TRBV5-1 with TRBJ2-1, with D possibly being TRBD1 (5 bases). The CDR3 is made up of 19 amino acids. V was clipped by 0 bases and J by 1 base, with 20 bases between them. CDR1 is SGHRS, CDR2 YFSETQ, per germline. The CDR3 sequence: CASSLGLGRLIYSYNEQFF. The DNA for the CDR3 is TGCGCCAGCAGCTTGGGTCTGGGGCGCCTCATCTATTCCTACAATGAGCAGTTCTTC.

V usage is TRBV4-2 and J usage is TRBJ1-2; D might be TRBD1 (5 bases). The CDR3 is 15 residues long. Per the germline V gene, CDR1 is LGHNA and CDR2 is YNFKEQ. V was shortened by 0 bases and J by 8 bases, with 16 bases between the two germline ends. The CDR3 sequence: CASSQDGAAPGGYTF. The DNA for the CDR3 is TGTGCCAGCAGCCAAGATGGGGCGGCCCCTGGGGGCTACACCTTC.

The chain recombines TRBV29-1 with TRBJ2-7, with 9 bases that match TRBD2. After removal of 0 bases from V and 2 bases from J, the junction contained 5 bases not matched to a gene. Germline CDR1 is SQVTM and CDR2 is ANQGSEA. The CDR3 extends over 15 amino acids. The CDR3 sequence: CSVEDLVAGAYEQYF. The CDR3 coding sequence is TGCAGCGTTGAAGATTTGGTAGCGGGGGCCTACGAGCAGTACTTC.

DNA of the CDR3: TGTGCCAGCAAAGGGGCCTCTGGAAACACCATATATTTT. Protein product: CASKGASGNTIYF. The rearrangement links TRBV2 to TRBJ1-3, with D possibly TRBD1 on 5 matching bases. The CDR3 sequence is 13 residues long. Trimming removed 7 bases from V and 0 bases from J, with 7 bases in between. Germline assignment: CDR1 SNHLY and CDR2 FYNNEI.

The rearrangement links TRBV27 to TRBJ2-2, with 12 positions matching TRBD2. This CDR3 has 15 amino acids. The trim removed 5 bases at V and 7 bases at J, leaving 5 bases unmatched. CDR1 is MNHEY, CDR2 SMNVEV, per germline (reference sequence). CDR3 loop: CASSTTSGSIGELFF. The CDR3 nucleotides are TGTGCCAGCAGTACGACTAGCGGGAGTATCGGGGAGCTGTTTTTT.

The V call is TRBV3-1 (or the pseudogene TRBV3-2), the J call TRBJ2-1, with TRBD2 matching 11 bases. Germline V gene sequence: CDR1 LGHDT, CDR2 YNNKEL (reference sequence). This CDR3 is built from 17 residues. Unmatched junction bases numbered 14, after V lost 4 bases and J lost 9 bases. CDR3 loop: CASSPPKGLAALAEQFF. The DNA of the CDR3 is TGTGCCAGCAGCCCCCCGAAGGGACTAGCGGCTTTGGCTGAGCAGTTCTTC.

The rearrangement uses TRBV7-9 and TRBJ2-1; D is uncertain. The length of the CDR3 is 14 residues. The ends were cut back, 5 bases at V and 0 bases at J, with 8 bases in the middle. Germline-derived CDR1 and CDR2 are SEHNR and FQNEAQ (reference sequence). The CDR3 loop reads CASSGPSSYNEQFF. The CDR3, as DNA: TGTGCCAGCAGCGGTCCTAGCTCCTACAATGAGCAGTTCTTC.

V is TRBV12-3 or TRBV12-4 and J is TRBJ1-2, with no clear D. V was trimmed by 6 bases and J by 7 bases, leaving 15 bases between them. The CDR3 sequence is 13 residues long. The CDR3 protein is CASSHDGRPGYTF. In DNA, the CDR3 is TGTGCCAGCAGCCACGACGGGAGGCCTGGCTACACCTTC.

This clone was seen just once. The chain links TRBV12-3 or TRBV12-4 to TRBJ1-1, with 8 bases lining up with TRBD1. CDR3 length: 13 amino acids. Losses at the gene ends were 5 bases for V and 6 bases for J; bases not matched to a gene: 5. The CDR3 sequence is CASSPGTGAEAFF. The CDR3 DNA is TGTGCCAGCAGTCCCGGGACAGGAGCTGAAGCTTTCTTT.

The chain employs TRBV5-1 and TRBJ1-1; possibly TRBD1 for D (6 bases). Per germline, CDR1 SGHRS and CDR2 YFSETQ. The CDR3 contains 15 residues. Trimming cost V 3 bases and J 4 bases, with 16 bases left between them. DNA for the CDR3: TGCGCCAGCAGCTACACAGGGAATTTGGGCACTGAAGCTTTCTTT. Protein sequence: CASSYTGNLGTEAFF.

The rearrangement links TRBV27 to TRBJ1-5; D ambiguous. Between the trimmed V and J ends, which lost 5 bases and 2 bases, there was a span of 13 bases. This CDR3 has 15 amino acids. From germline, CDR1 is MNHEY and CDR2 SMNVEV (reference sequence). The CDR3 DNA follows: TGTGCCAGCAGTCCTTACCGGGGAGGCAATCAGCCCCAGCATTTT. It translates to CASSPYRGGNQPQHF.

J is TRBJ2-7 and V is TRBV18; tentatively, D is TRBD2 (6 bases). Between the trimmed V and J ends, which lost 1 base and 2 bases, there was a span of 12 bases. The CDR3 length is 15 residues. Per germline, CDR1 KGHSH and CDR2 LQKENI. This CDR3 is CASSPLLAGTYEQYF. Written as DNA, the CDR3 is TGTGCCAGCTCACCACTGCTGGCGGGGACCTACGAGCAGTACTTC.

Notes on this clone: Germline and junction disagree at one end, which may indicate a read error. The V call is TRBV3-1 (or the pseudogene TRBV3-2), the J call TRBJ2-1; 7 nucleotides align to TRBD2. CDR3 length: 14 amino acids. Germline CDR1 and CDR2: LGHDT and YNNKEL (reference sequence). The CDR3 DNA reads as TGTGCCAGCAGCCAAGGAAGTTTAGGACTAGTTCTTATCTTC. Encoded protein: CASSQGSLGLVLIF.

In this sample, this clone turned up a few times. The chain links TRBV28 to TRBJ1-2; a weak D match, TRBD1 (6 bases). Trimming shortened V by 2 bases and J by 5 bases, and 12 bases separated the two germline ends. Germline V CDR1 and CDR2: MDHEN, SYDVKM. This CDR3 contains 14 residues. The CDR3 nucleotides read TGTGCCAGCAGTTTAGGGGGCCTGGCGTATGGCTACACCTTC. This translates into CASSLGGLAYGYTF.

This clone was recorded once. DNA for the CDR3: TGTGCCAGCATGGGAGCGGGAGGTAGCACAGATACGCAGTATTTT. It codes for CASMGAGGSTDTQYF. The J gene is TRBJ2-3, the V gene TRBV6-6; 9 bases match TRBD2. Trimming cost V 7 bases and J 0 bases; bases outside gene matches: 5. The CDR3 totals 15 residues. CDR1 and CDR2 (germline): MNHNY, SVGAGI (reference sequence).

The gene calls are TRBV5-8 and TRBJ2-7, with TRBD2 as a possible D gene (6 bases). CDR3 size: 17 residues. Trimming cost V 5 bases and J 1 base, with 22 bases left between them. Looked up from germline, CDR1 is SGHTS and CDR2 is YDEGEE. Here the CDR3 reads CASSQVGGTRWSYEQYF. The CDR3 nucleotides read TGTGCCAGCAGTCAAGTCGGGGGTACACGATGGTCCTACGAGCAGTACTTC.

The CDR3 here is CATSVGTDNQPQHF. The CDR3 region has the DNA TGTGCCACCAGTGTTGGGACAGACAATCAGCCCCAGCATTTT. This sequence joins TRBV24-1 and TRBJ1-5; 7 bases match TRBD1. The J segment lost 3 bases and the V segment lost 5 bases, leaving 3 bases of the junction unmatched. CDR1 and CDR2 from the germline V gene are KGHDR and SFDVKD. The CDR3 consists of 14 residues.

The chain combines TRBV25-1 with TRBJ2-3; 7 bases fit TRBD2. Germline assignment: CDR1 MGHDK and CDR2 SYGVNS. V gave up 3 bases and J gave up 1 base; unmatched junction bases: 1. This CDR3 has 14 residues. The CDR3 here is CASSDSGGTDTQYF. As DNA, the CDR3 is TGTGCCAGCAGTGACAGCGGGGGCACAGATACGCAGTATTTT. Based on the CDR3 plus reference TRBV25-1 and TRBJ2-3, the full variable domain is EADIYQTPRYLVIGTGKKITLECSQTMGHDKMYWYQQDPGMELHLIHYSYGVNSTEKGDLSSESTVSRIRTEHFPLTLESARPSHTSQYLCASSDSGGTDTQYFGPGTRLTVL.

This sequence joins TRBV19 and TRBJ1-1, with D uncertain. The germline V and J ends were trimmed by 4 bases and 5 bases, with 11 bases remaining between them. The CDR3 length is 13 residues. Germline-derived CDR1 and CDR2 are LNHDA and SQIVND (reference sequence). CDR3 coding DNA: TGTGCCAGTAGTACTCCTCTAAGAACTGAAGCTTTCTTT. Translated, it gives CASSTPLRTEAFF.

The CDR3 coding sequence is TGTGCCACCAGTGATTTGCGCAGGGCTTTCTTT. This translates into CATSDLRRAFF. The chain combines TRBV24-1 with TRBJ1-1; D is uncertain. Trimming shortened V by 0 bases and J by 11 bases, and 6 bases separated the two germline ends. The CDR3 runs to 11 residues. Germline lookup yields CDR1 KGHDR and CDR2 SFDVKD.

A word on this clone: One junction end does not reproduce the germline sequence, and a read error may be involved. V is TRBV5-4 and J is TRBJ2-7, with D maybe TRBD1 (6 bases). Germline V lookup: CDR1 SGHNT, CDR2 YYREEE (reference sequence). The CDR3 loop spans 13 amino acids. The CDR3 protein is CASSLDESAYRDF. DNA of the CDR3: TGTGCCAGCAGCTTGGACGAAAGCGCCTACAGGGACTTC.